The 30 T cell receptor beta chains in this list originate from one sample, sequenced in a study of blood T cell repertoires in COVID-19 (dated by TCRdb to about 2020). The library was made by the immunoSEQ multiplex PCR assay. In TCRdb, the immuneACCESS table is reduced to in-frame sequences with V and J assigned. These tables do not hold every clone; where another copy was compared, an unresolved V gene accounts for under half, and the others remain unexplained. For this sample there are roughly 190,000 clones; about 88% appear just once. The ten largest account for 7% of the sample. Sequenced input: peripheral blood. These receptor sequences come from a woman at least 80 years old in a cohort sampled during active or convalescent COVID-19.

CDR3 region: CASSQVRGSHNEQFF. The CDR3 DNA is TGTGCCAGCAGCCAAGTTAGAGGGAGTCATAATGAGCAGTTCTTC. The rearrangement joins TRBV14 to TRBJ2-1, with D perhaps matching TRBD2 (5 bases). V was trimmed by 1 base and J by 7 bases, leaving 14 bases between them. Germline CDR1 reads SGHDN; CDR2 reads FVKESK. The CDR3 is made up of 15 amino acids.

The V gene is TRBV6-1, the J gene TRBJ2-7; no definite D call. Germline V gives CDR1 MNHNS, CDR2 SASEGT. This CDR3 has 12 residues. The V and J ends lost 1 base and 6 bases respectively, with 7 bases between them. The CDR3 DNA sequence: TGTGCCAGCAGTGAAGTGGCCAGCGAGCAGTACGTC. Translation gives CASSEVASEQYV.

The chain recombines TRBV4-1 with TRBJ1-5; a weak D match, TRBD1 (6 bases). This CDR3 has 15 residues. With 0 bases removed from V and 6 bases from J, the gap between germline ends came to 12 bases. Germline-derived CDR1 and CDR2 are MGHRA and YSYEKL. For the CDR3, the DNA is TGCGCCAGCAGCCAAGAGGGGGCAGGGAGTCAGCCCCAGCATTTT. This sequence encodes CASSQEGAGSQPQHF.

The chain is built from TRBV30 and TRBJ1-2; weak D call: TRBD1 (6 bases). The V gene's germline CDR1 is GTSNPN and CDR2 SVGIG (reference sequence). CDR3 length equals 14 residues. V lost 3 bases to trimming and J lost 7 bases, with 18 bases between them. CDR3 amino acids: CAWSGPRGRSGYTF. CDR3 nucleotide sequence: TGTGCCTGGAGCGGCCCGCGGGGGCGGAGTGGCTACACCTTC.

The V gene is TRBV20-1, the J gene TRBJ2-1; no definite D call. From germline, CDR1 is DFQATT and CDR2 SNEGSKA (reference sequence). This CDR3 comprises 11 residues. V was trimmed by 4 bases and J by 6 bases, leaving 7 bases between them. CDR3 sequence reads: CSATMINEQFF. DNA for the CDR3: TGCAGTGCTACTATGATCAATGAGCAGTTCTTC.

The chain joins TRBV9 to TRBJ1-6; D gene uncertain. The germline CDR1 and CDR2 sequences are SGDLS and YYNGEE. This CDR3 is built from 13 residues. V shed 7 bases and J shed 11 bases, with 16 bases lying between them. The CDR3 loop is CASQEGERAPLHF. CDR3 nucleotide sequence: TGTGCCAGCCAAGAGGGAGAAAGGGCACCCCTCCACTTT.

CDR3 sequence (DNA): TGCGCCAGCAGTGAACTAGCGGGACCTCCCTACAATGAGCAGTTCTTC. Translated: CASSELAGPPYNEQFF. The chain is built from TRBV10-1 and TRBJ2-1; TRBD2 matches 10 bases. This CDR3 region has 16 residues. CDR1 and CDR2 from the germline V gene are WNHNN and SYGVQD (reference sequence). J lost 2 bases, V lost 3 bases, and 4 bases had no gene match.

V usage is TRBV28 and J usage is TRBJ1-2; 7 nucleotides align to TRBD1. With 5 bases clipped from V and 4 bases from J, the junction kept 10 bases outside the gene matches. The CDR3 consists of 15 residues. The germline V gene has CDR1 MDHEN and CDR2 SYDVKM. CDR3 DNA sequence: TGTGCCAGCAGTACCTTTGACAGGGAAGTCTATGGCTACACCTTC. Translation gives CASSTFDREVYGYTF.

For the CDR3, the DNA is TGCGCCAGCAGCCAAGCCTGGGCTAGCGGGGGGGTGTGGAATGAGCAGTTCTTC. This codes for CASSQAWASGGVWNEQFF. The V and J genes are TRBV4-3 and TRBJ2-1, with TRBD2 matching over 12 bases. This CDR3 has 18 amino acids. CDR1 is LGHNA, CDR2 YSLEER, per germline. The trim removed 1 base at V and 7 bases at J, leaving 11 bases unmatched.

V and J are TRBV6-2 or TRBV6-3 and TRBJ2-7, with D possibly being TRBD1 (6 bases). V was clipped by 5 bases and J by 0 bases, with 11 bases between them. Germline assignment: CDR1 MNHEY and CDR2 SVGEGT. CDR3 length: 14 residues. The CDR3 nucleotides read TGTGCCAGCAGTGATGACAGGTACTCCTACGAGCAGTACGTC. Its translation: CASSDDRYSYEQYV.

The chain couples TRBV10-2 to TRBJ2-2; D might be TRBD2 (7 bases). The germline V gene has CDR1 WSHSY and CDR2 SAAADI. V was pared by 7 bases and J by 5 bases, with 17 bases between. The CDR3 runs 15 residues. CDR3 DNA: TGCGCCAGCACTGGGGGGGTCAGGGGTACCGGGGAGCTGTTTTTT. Amino acid sequence: CASTGGVRGTGELFF.

The CDR3 loop reads CSSTGERTDTQYF. CDR3 coding DNA: TGCAGCTCGACGGGGGAGCGGACAGATACGCAGTATTTT. This chain joins TRBV29-1 and TRBJ2-3, with D perhaps matching TRBD2 (6 bases). Per germline, CDR1 SQVTM and CDR2 ANQGSEA. The CDR3 has 13 amino acids. Trimming shortened V by 8 bases and J by 3 bases, and 15 bases separated the two germline ends.

J is TRBJ1-5 and V is TRBV5-1; 8 nucleotides line up with TRBD1. With 2 bases clipped from V and 2 bases from J, the junction kept 6 bases outside the gene matches. CDR1 and CDR2 (germline): SGHRS, YFSETQ. CDR3 length: 16 amino acids. The CDR3 region is CASSFSGTGGNQPQHF. Written as DNA, the CDR3 is TGCGCCAGCAGCTTTTCCGGGACAGGAGGCAATCAGCCCCAGCATTTT.

The genes are TRBV18 and TRBJ2-1; D is perhaps TRBD2 (6 bases). The CDR3 is 15 residues long. Trimming stripped 4 bases from V and 1 base from J, with 11 bases between. Germline assignment: CDR1 KGHSH and CDR2 LQKENI. In nucleotides, the CDR3 is TGTGCCAGCTCACTTCGGACTACTTCCTACAATGAGCAGTTCTTC. Its protein product is CASSLRTTSYNEQFF.

The J gene is TRBJ2-7, the V gene TRBV7-9; D gene unclear. The CDR3 has 14 residues. V lost 2 bases to trimming and J lost 2 bases, with 10 bases between them. The V gene's germline CDR1 is SEHNR and CDR2 FQNEAQ (reference sequence). CDR3 sequence: CASSLQAATYEQYF. Here the CDR3 DNA reads TGTGCCAGCAGCTTACAGGCAGCCACCTACGAGCAGTACTTC.

This chain uses TRBV5-5 with TRBJ1-3; the match to TRBD1 covers 8 bases. With 4 bases clipped from V and 4 bases from J, the junction kept 7 bases outside the gene matches. Germline values: CDR1 SGHKS, CDR2 YYEKEE (reference sequence). The CDR3 has 15 residues. CDR3 nucleotides: TGTGCCAGCAGCGCGGACAGGGTGTCCGGAAACACCATATATTTT. Encoded protein: CASSADRVSGNTIYF.

V and J are TRBV24-1 and TRBJ2-7; 11 nucleotides align to TRBD2. The CDR3 runs 16 residues. Trimming cost V 4 bases and J 5 bases; bases outside gene matches: 9. Germline V CDR1 and CDR2: KGHDR, SFDVKD. The DNA of the CDR3 is TGTGCCACCAGTGAGAGTAGCGGGGGGGCCTTCGACGAGCAGTACTTC. This encodes CATSESSGGAFDEQYF.

The V gene is TRBV10-3, the J gene TRBJ2-1, with 8 bases identical to TRBD2. The CDR3 sequence is 14 residues long. Germline V lookup: CDR1 ENHRY, CDR2 SYGVKD. V dropped 9 bases and J dropped 7; count of bases not matched to a gene: 11. The CDR3 nucleotides are TGTGCCATGAGAAGCGGGAGATCTGGAAATGAGCAGTTCTTC. Amino acid sequence: CAMRSGRSGNEQFF.

The genes are TRBV12-3 or TRBV12-4 and TRBJ2-7; D is ambiguous. The CDR3 totals 12 residues. The ends were cut back, 1 base at V and 6 bases at J, with 7 bases in the middle. The CDR3 loop is CASSLVLREQYF. In DNA form, the CDR3 reads TGTGCCAGCAGTTTAGTACTACGCGAGCAGTACTTC.

The chain couples TRBV5-1 to TRBJ2-6, with 7 bases fitting TRBD1. J was trimmed by 4 bases and V by 0 bases; bases with no gene match: 4. This CDR3 comprises 16 residues. Germline V gene lookup returns CDR1 SGHRS and CDR2 YFSETQ. This CDR3 reads CASSLEGQSGANVLTF. In nucleotides, the CDR3 is TGCGCCAGCAGCTTGGAGGGACAGAGCGGGGCCAACGTCCTGACTTTC.

The chain recombines TRBV6-5 with TRBJ1-5; D unclear. The CDR3 extends over 14 amino acids. Germline CDR1 reads MNHEY; CDR2 reads SVGAGI. Trimming took off 6 bases at V and 3 bases at J, with 12 bases between the two ends. CDR3: CASRREVINQPQHF. In DNA form, the CDR3 reads TGTGCCAGCAGGCGGGAGGTGATCAATCAGCCCCAGCATTTT.

CDR3 nucleotide sequence: TGCGCCAGCAGCACGTACGGGGGGGCCGCCGCCACCGGGGAGCTGTTTTTT. Translating it yields CASSTYGGAAATGELFF. This sequence joins TRBV4-3 and TRBJ2-2; 8 bases are shared with TRBD2. In germline, CDR1 is LGHNA, CDR2 YSLEER. The ends lost 5 bases at V and 4 bases at J; junction bases unmatched: 12. This CDR3 spans 17 amino acids.

The V gene is TRBV29-1, the J gene TRBJ2-2; 12 nucleotides align to TRBD2. Germline V gene data show CDR1 as SQVTM and CDR2 as ANQGSEA. V lost 4 bases to trimming and J lost 7 bases; unmatched junction nucleotides: 4. This CDR3 region has 14 residues. CDR3 protein: CSVVSLAGGGELFF. CDR3 sequence (DNA): TGCAGCGTTGTCTCACTAGCGGGAGGCGGGGAGCTGTTTTTT.

The rearrangement uses TRBV25-1 and TRBJ2-5; 9 bases are a match to TRBD1. The CDR3 length is 15 residues. Germline CDR1 MGHDK, CDR2 SYGVNS. With 2 bases clipped from V and 4 bases from J, the junction kept 5 bases outside the gene matches. The CDR3 sequence is CASSEVGTGPETQYF. In DNA, the CDR3 is TGTGCCAGCAGTGAAGTGGGGACAGGGCCAGAGACCCAGTACTTC. Full variable domain (rest looked up from reference TRBV25-1 and TRBJ2-5): EADIYQTPRYLVIGTGKKITLECSQTMGHDKMYWYQQDPGMELHLIHYSYGVNSTEKGDLSSESTVSRIRTEHFPLTLESARPSHTSQYLCASSEVGTGPETQYFGPGTRLLVL.

V and J are TRBV10-1 and TRBJ2-1; 8 bases line up with TRBD2. The CDR3 covers 14 residues. CDR1 and CDR2 (germline): WNHNN, SYGVQD (reference sequence). After removal of 4 bases from V and 6 bases from J, the junction contained 5 bases not matched to a gene. This CDR3 reads CASSVAGGSNEQFF. The CDR3 DNA reads as TGCGCCAGCAGTGTGGCGGGGGGTTCCAATGAGCAGTTCTTC.

This clone was observed a handful of times. This rearrangement joins TRBV30 to TRBJ1-4, with 7 bases that match TRBD1. Germline-derived CDR1 and CDR2 are GTSNPN and SVGIG (reference sequence). V gave up 2 bases and J gave up 6 bases; unmatched junction bases: 6. This CDR3 region has 14 residues. CDR3 DNA sequence: TGTGCCTGGAGTTCCGGGACAGAAGATGAAAAACTGTTTTTT. Its protein product is CAWSSGTEDEKLFF. Variable domain in full (rest from reference TRBV30 and TRBJ1-4): SQTIHQWPATLVQPVGSPLSLECTVEGTSNPNLYWYRQAAGRGLQLLFYSVGIGQISSEVPQNLSASRPQDRQFILSSKKLLLSDSGFYLCAWSSGTEDEKLFFGSGTQLSVL.

The rearrangement uses TRBV5-5 and TRBJ2-5, with 8 bases aligning to TRBD2. The CDR3 length is 13 residues. Germline CDR1 reads SGHKS; CDR2 reads YYEKEE (reference sequence). Trimming took 4 bases from V and 3 from J; bases not matched to a gene: 2. The DNA of the CDR3 is TGTGCCAGCAGCCCCGGGGGGGAAGAGACCCAGTACTTC. Translation: CASSPGGEETQYF. The full variable domain, completed using reference TRBV5-5 and TRBJ2-5, is DAGVTQSPTHLIKTRGQQVTLRCSPISGHKSVSWYQQVLGQGPQFIFQYYEKEERGRGNFPDRFSARQFPNYSSELNVNALLLGDSALYLCASSPGGEETQYFGPGTRLLVL.

J is TRBJ2-1 and V is TRBV6-1, with TRBD2 matching 8 bases. The V gene end was trimmed by 3 bases and the J gene end by 2 bases; junction bases not matched to a gene: 0. In germline, CDR1 is MNHNS, CDR2 SASEGT. CDR3 size: 14 residues. As DNA, the CDR3 is TGTGCCAGCAGTGAGGGACTAGCCTACAATGAGCAGTTCTTC. Its translation is CASSEGLAYNEQFF.

Written as DNA, the CDR3 is TGTGCCAGCAGCTTGGTTCCAAATCAGCCCCAGCATTTT. Protein: CASSLVPNQPQHF. The chain carries TRBV5-4 and TRBJ1-5; D gene uncertain. The germline V and J ends were trimmed by 0 bases and 4 bases, with 5 bases remaining between them. Per germline, CDR1 SGHNT and CDR2 YYREEE (reference sequence). The CDR3 covers 13 residues. The full variable domain, rest sourced from reference TRBV5-4 and TRBJ1-5, is ETGVTQSPTHLIKTRGQQVTLRCSSQSGHNTVSWYQQALGQGPQFIFQYYREEENGRGNFPPRFSGLQFPNYSSELNVNALELDDSALYLCASSLVPNQPQHFGDGTRLSIL.

The chain couples TRBV6-4 to TRBJ2-1, with 14 bases that match TRBD2. V lost 5 bases and J lost 7; bases outside the gene matches: 4. CDR1 is MRHNA, CDR2 SNTAGT, per germline. The CDR3 consists of 15 residues. CDR3 DNA: TGTGCCAGCAGTCGACTAGCGGGAGGGGGTAATGAGCAGTTCTTC. It encodes CASSRLAGGGNEQFF.